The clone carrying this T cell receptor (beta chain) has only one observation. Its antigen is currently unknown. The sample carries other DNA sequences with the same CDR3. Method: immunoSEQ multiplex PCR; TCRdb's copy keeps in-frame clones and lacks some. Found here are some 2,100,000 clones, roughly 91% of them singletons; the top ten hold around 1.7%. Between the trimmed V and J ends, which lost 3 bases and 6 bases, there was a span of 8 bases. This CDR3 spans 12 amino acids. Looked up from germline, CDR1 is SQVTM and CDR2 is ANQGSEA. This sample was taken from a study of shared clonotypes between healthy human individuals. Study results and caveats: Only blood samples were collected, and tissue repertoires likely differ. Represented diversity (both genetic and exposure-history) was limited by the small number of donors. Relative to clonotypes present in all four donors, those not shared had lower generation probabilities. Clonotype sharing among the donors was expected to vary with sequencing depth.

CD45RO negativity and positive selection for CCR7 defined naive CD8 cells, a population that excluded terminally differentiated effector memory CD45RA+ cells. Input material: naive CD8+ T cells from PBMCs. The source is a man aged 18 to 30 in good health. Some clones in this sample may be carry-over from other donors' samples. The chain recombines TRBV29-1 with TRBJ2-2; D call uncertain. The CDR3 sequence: CSVESGSGELFF. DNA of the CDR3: TGCAGCGTTGAGAGTGGGTCCGGGGAGCTGTTTTTT.